The rows below give T cell receptor beta chains drawn from one sample of a study of radiation and T cells in renal cell carcinoma. The table came from immunoSEQ multiplex PCR; TCRdb's copy has only in-frame clones and leaves some out. The sample holds some 120,000 clones; more than 70% are singletons and the top ten take about 5.6%. The sequencing used blood, collected from a patient whose treatment included radiotherapy and nephrectomy. The receptor set was obtained from a woman aged 65 to 85 with renal cell carcinoma. Each CDR3 is given with its conserved first and last residue. The D gene is left open where the match is weak. Rows give clone size only sometimes, using once, few, many, or a class for an expanded clone.

clone size	J gene	V gene	D gene	CDR3 DNA	CDR3 protein
NA	TRBJ2-2	TRBV7-2	NA	TGTGCCAGCAACCCGGTGGTCACCGGGGAGCTGTTTTTT	CASNPVVTGELFF
NA	TRBJ1-1	TRBV6-6	NA	TGTGCCAGCAGTTACTCGATTGGAATGAACACTGAAGCTTTCTTT	CASSYSIGMNTEAFF
NA	TRBJ2-3	TRBV5-1	TRBD2	TGCGCCAGCAGCCGGCTAGCGGGGGGACGCACAGATACGCAGTATTTT	CASSRLAGGRTDTQYF
NA	TRBJ1-2	TRBV28	NA	TGTGCCAGCAGTTTTATCTCCTATGGCTACACCTTC	CASSFISYGYTF
NA	TRBJ1-1	TRBV14	TRBD1	TGTGCCAGCAGCCTTCGTTCCGGGACAGGGAACACTGAAGCTTTCTTT	CASSLRSGTGNTEAFF
NA	TRBJ1-5	TRBV6-5	NA	TGTGCCAGCAGTTACTCGGGGCCGAATCAGCCCCAGCATTTT	CASSYSGPNQPQHF
NA	TRBJ1-6	TRBV27	NA	TGTGCCAGCAGTTTAATTGCCCCGGTCCTGGCCTATTCACCCCTCCACTTT	CASSLIAPVLAYSPLHF
NA	TRBJ1-1	TRBV4-1	TRBD1	TGCGCCATCCGGGACAGGGTTAACATGAACACTGAAGCTTTCTTT	CAIRDRVNMNTEAFF
NA	TRBJ1-1	TRBV11-3	NA	TGTGCCAGCAGCCTAGGGGTTGCGAGCACTGAAGCTTTCTTT	CASSLGVASTEAFF
NA	TRBJ2-5	TRBV6-5	TRBD1	TGTGCCAGCAGCCGTAGACAGGGGATACAAGAGACCCAGTACTTC	CASSRRQGIQETQYF
NA	TRBJ1-3	TRBV7-2	TRBD1	TGTGCCAGCAGCTTAGCCGGTACAGGGGGCAATGGAAACACCATATATTTT	CASSLAGTGGNGNTIYF
NA	TRBJ2-7	TRBV13	TRBD1	TGTGCCAGCAGCATTAGACAGGGGGCCTACGAGCAGTACTTC	CASSIRQGAYEQYF
NA	TRBJ1-1	TRBV4-1	NA	TGCGCCAGCAGCCAAATCCTTTCACGGAACACTGAAGCTTTCTTT	CASSQILSRNTEAFF
once	TRBJ1-5	TRBV6-5	TRBD1	TGTGCCAGCAGAGGACAGGGGGAGGTTCAGCCCCAGCATTTT	CASRGQGEVQPQHF
NA	TRBJ2-7	TRBV19	TRBD1	TGTGCCAGTAGCAGACAGGGGGCCTACGAGCAGTACTTC	CASSRQGAYEQYF
NA	TRBJ1-5	TRBV4-1	NA	TGCGCCAGCAGCCAAGACACGGGTTCCAATCAGCCCCAGCATTTT	CASSQDTGSNQPQHF
NA	TRBJ1-1	TRBV6-1	NA	TGTGCCAGCACCGTGAAGCATATGAACACTGAAGCTTTCTTT	CASTVKHMNTEAFF
NA	TRBJ2-3	TRBV19	NA	TGTGCCAGTAGTCAGGGGGGTAGAAGGACAGATACGCAGTATTTT	CASSQGGRRTDTQYF
NA	TRBJ2-1	TRBV9	TRBD2	TGTGCCAGCACCGTCCAAGCGGGGTCTTACAATGAGCAGTTCTTC	CASTVQAGSYNEQFF
NA	TRBJ2-5	TRBV7-6	NA	TGTGCCAGCAGCTTAGCGGGACTTGAGGATGAGACCCAGTACTTC	CASSLAGLEDETQYF
NA	TRBJ1-3	TRBV4-1	TRBD1	TGCGCCAGCAGCCAAGAGGGACAGGGGACTGGAAACACCATATATTTT	CASSQEGQGTGNTIYF
NA	TRBJ2-5	TRBV5-4	TRBD2	TGTGCCAGCAGCTTGACCGGGGGGGAGACCCAGTACTTC	CASSLTGGETQYF
NA	TRBJ1-6	TRBV14	NA	TGTGCCAGCAGCCAAATACCTAATTCACCCCTCCACTTT	CASSQIPNSPLHF
once	TRBJ2-5	TRBV27	NA	TGTGCCAGCAGTTTTTTCGGGGATGAGACCCAGTACTTC	CASSFFGDETQYF
once	TRBJ2-1	TRBV19	NA	TGTGCCAGTAGTCCAAGACTTCGCTCCTACAATGAGCAGTTCTTC	CASSPRLRSYNEQFF
NA	TRBJ2-7	TRBV5-1	NA	TGCGCCAGCAGCTTGGAGGGGGGGTCCACCTACGAGCAGTACTTC	CASSLEGGSTYEQYF
NA	TRBJ1-1	TRBV5-4	NA	TGTGCCAGCAGCCCCGGAGACAGACAGTTTGAAGCTTTCTTT	CASSPGDRQFEAFF
few	TRBJ1-6	TRBV30	TRBD1	TGTGCCTGGAGTAAGGACAGGGAATCACCCCTCCACTTT	CAWSKDRESPLHF
NA	TRBJ2-5	TRBV6-5	TRBD1	TGTGCCAGCAATCGGGACAGGGGGCCGCAAGAGACCCAGTACTTC	CASNRDRGPQETQYF
NA	TRBJ1-1	TRBV18	NA	TGTGCCAGCTCACCACTCGGGGAGAACACTGAAGCTTTCTTT	CASSPLGENTEAFF
NA	TRBJ2-5	TRBV19	TRBD2	TGTGCCAGTAGTTCCAGCGGGGGGATCCAAGAGACCCAGTACTTC	CASSSSGGIQETQYF
NA	TRBJ2-1	TRBV5-6	NA	TGTGCCAGCAGCTTGGCCTACGGGAAGGGGTTCTTC	CASSLAYGKGFF
NA	TRBJ2-3	TRBV10-3	NA	TGTGCCATCAGTGAGTCGAGAGCCTGGAATACGCAGTATTTT	CAISESRAWNTQYF
NA	TRBJ1-1	TRBV6-6	NA	TGTGCCAGCGGCGGGGGGTGGAACACTGAAGCTTTCTTT	CASGGGWNTEAFF
NA	TRBJ1-2	TRBV5-1	NA	TGCGCCAGCAGCTTGGACGGGGAATATGGCTACACCTTC	CASSLDGEYGYTF
NA	TRBJ1-2	TRBV10-3	NA	TGTGCCATCAGTGATGGCGGTCAAGCTAACTATGGCTACACCTTC	CAISDGGQANYGYTF
NA	TRBJ2-7	TRBV4-1	TRBD1	TGCGCCAGCAGCCAAGGTGATGCTTCAGACAGGGTAGGCTACGAGCAGTACTTC	CASSQGDASDRVGYEQYF
NA	TRBJ2-1	TRBV9	TRBD2	TGTGCCAGCAGCGCTAGCGGGGGGATCTACAATGAGCAGTTCTTC	CASSASGGIYNEQFF
NA	TRBJ2-7	TRBV7-9	NA	TGTGCCAGCAGCCGGGACGGCTACGAGCAGTACTTC	CASSRDGYEQYF
once	TRBJ2-3	TRBV18	TRBD1	TGTGCCAGCTCACCCCTGGGCGGGACAGGGGTCACAGATACGCAGTATTTT	CASSPLGGTGVTDTQYF
NA	TRBJ2-3	TRBV28	NA	TGTGCCAGCAGTCACCAGGGGAGCACAGATACGCAGTATTTT	CASSHQGSTDTQYF
NA	TRBJ1-4	TRBV4-3	TRBD1	TGCGCCAGCAGGGGACAGGGGACAACTAATGAAAAACTGTTTTTT	CASRGQGTTNEKLFF